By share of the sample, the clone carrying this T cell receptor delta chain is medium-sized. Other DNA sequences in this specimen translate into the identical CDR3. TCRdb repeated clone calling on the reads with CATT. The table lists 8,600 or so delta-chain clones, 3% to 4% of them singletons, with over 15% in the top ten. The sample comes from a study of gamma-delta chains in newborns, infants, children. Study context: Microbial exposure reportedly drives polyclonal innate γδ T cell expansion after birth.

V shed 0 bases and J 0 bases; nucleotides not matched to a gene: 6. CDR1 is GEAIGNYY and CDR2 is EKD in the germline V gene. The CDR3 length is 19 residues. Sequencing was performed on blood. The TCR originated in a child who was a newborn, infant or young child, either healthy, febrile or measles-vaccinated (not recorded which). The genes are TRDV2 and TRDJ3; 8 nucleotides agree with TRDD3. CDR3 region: CACDTWGIGSSWDTRQMFF. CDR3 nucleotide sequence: TGTGCCTGTGACACCTGGGGGATCGGGAGCTCCTGGGACACCCGACAGATGTTTTTC.